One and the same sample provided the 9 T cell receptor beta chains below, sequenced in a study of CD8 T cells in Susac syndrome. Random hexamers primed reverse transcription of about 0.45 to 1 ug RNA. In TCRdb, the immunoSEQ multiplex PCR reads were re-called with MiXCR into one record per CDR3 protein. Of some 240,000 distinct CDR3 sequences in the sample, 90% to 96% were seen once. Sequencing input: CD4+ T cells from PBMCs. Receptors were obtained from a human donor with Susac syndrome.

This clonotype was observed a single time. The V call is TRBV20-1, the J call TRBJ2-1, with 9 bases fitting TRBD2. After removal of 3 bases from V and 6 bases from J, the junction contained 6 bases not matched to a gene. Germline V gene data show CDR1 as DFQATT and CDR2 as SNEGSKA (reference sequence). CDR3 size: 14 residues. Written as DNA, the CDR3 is TGCAGTGCTAGCTTACTAGCGGGTTTCAATGAGCAGTTCTTC. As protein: CSASLLAGFNEQFF.

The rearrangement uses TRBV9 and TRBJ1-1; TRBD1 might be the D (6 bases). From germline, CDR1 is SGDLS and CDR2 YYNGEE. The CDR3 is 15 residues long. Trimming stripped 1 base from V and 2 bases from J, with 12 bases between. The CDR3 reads CASSVLGGGNTEAFF. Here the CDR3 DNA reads TGTGCCAGCAGCGTATTGGGGGGGGGCAACACTGAAGCTTTCTTT.

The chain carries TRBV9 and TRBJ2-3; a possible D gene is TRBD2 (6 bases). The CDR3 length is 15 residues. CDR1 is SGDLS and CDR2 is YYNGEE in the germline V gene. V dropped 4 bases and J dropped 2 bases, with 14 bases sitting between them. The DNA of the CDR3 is TGTGCCAGCAGCTCTCCGGGACTTATCACAGATACGCAGTATTTT. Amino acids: CASSSPGLITDTQYF.

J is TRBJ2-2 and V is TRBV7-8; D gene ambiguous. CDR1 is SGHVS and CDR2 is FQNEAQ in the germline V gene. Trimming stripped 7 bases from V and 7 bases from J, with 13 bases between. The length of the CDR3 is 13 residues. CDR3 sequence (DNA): TGTGCCAGCATCCCAGATAATAACGGGGAGCTGTTTTTT. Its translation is CASIPDNNGELFF. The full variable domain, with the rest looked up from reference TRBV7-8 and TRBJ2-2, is GAGVSQSPRYKVAKRGQDVALRCDPISGHVSLFWYQQALGQGPEFLTYFQNEAQLDKSGLPSDRFFAERPEGSVSTLKIQRTQQEDSAVYLCASIPDNNGELFFGEGSRLTVL.

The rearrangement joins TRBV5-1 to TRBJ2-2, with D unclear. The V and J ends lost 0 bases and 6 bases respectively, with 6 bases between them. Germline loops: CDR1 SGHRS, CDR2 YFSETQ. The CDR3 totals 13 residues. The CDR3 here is CASSLEEAGELFF. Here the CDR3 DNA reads TGCGCCAGCAGCTTGGAGGAAGCCGGGGAGCTGTTTTTT.

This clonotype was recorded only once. The chain's CDR3 is CASSVVPGEGEQYF. Here the CDR3 DNA reads TGTGCCAGCAGCGTAGTTCCAGGAGAGGGGGAGCAGTACTTC. The gene calls are TRBV9 and TRBJ2-7; D tentatively reads TRBD1 or TRBD2 (5 bases each). Germline assignment: CDR1 SGDLS and CDR2 YYNGEE. The V and J ends lost 0 bases and 7 bases respectively, with 14 bases between them. This CDR3 has 14 residues.

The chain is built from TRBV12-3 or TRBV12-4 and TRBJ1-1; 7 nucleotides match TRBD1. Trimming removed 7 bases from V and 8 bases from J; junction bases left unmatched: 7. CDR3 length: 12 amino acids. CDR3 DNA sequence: TGTGCCAGCACCCTACAGGGGTGGGAAGCTTTCTTT. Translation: CASTLQGWEAFF.

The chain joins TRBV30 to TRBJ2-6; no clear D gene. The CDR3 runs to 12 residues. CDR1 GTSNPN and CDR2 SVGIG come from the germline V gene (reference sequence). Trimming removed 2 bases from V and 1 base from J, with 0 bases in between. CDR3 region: CAWSSGANVLTF. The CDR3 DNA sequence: TGTGCCTGGAGTTCTGGGGCCAACGTCCTGACTTTC.

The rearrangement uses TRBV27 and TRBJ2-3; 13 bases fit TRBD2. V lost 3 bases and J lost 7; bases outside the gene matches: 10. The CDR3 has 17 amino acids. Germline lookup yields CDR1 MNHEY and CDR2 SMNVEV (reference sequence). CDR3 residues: CASSLAPLAGGPYTQYF. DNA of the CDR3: TGTGCCAGCAGTTTGGCTCCACTAGCGGGAGGGCCTTATACGCAGTATTTT.